This T cell receptor (beta chain) was found in a study of blood T cells in healthy people across ages. Study findings and constraints: Strong correlation existed between TCR beta diversity and naive T cell percentage.

For the second PCR, which ran for 7 to 11 cycles, a sample-barcoded 5' primer and a J-beta primer mix were used. TCRdb re-derived calls from the 5' RACE reads in MiXCR, one entry per CDR3 protein. The repertoire includes about a million distinct CDR3 sequences, roughly two fifths of them detected once, and around 13% sits in the top ten. This clonotype was observed many times. No antigen is known for it. Isolating PBMCs gave at least 6 million of these cells per sample. Sequenced: blood. The TCR comes from a man younger than 35 in good health.

The CDR3 protein is CASSWDSALSTDTQYF. In DNA, the CDR3 is TGTGCCAGCAGCTGGGACAGCGCTCTTAGCACAGATACGCAGTATTTT. The rearrangement uses TRBV5-5 and TRBJ2-3, with 7 positions matching TRBD1. The CDR3 runs to 16 residues. V shed 3 bases, J shed 0 bases, and the junction held 7 bases outside the gene matches. Germline CDR1 and CDR2: SGHKS and YYEKEE (reference sequence).